Listed below are T cell receptor beta chains from one sample, sequenced in a study. TCRdb independently ran MiXCR on the 5' RACE reads; one entry per CDR3 protein. The sample comprises approximately 4,900 distinct CDR3 sequences, about 72% of which are singletons, and about 3.9% rests with the top ten. Input material: Tregs sorted from blood. The receptors derive from a female donor with breast cancer. The CDR3 runs from the conserved cysteine through the conserved F or W. Each record gives: D gene, clone size, V gene, CDR3 length, J gene, CDR3 protein, CDR3 DNA. D genes are given only for firm matches. Expanded clones are given a class, and other clones once, few, many or no size at all.

>TRBD1|-|TRBV7-9|19|TRBJ2-1
CASSLAIPGQASSYNEQFF
TGTGCCAGCAGCTTAGCGATACCGGGACAGGCAAGCTCCTACAATGAGCAGTTCTTC
>TRBD1|-|TRBV4-1|11|TRBJ1-1
CASSQGQGAFF
TGCGCCAGCAGCCAGGGACAGGGAGCTTTCTTT
>TRBD1|-|TRBV20-1|17|TRBJ1-2
CSANSFTGTGLGYGYTF
TGCAGTGCAAACTCATTCACCGGGACAGGGCTGGGCTATGGCTACACCTTC
>TRBD1|few|TRBV9|14|TRBJ1-1
CASSAGTGGTEAFF
TGTGCCAGCAGCGCCGGGACAGGGGGCACTGAAGCTTTCTTT
>-|-|TRBV12-2|20|TRBJ1-5
CASRQTKKNTGTALRQPQHF
TGTGCAAGTCGCCAAACTAAAAAAAATACCGGGACAGCGCTACGGCAGCCCCAGCATTTT
>-|few|TRBV7-8|18|TRBJ1-2
CASSLEVFGSEINYGYTF
TGTGCCAGCAGCTTAGAGGTTTTTGGGTCAGAAATCAACTATGGCTACACCTTC
>-|-|TRBV5-1|13|TRBJ1-1
CASSTTGEMGAFF
TGCGCCAGCAGCACAACGGGGGAGATGGGGGCTTTCTTT
>-|-|TRBV5-6|14|TRBJ2-3
CASSTLADSDTQYF
TGTGCCAGCAGCACCTTAGCGGACTCAGATACGCAGTATTTT
>-|-|TRBV12-3/TRBV12-4|14|TRBJ1-1
CASGDSALNTEAFF
TGTGCCAGCGGAGACAGTGCCCTAAACACTGAAGCTTTCTTT
>-|-|TRBV24-1|12|TRBJ2-5
CSTSDQDRTQYF
TGTTCCACCAGTGATCAGGACAGGACCCAGTACTTC
>-|-|TRBV9|15|TRBJ2-2
CASSVAQGRTGELFF
TGTGCCAGCAGCGTAGCCCAGGGCCGAACCGGGGAGCTGTTTTTT
>-|-|TRBV4-1|14|TRBJ1-1
CASSRTVWNTEAFF
TGCGCCAGCAGCCGCACAGTGTGGAACACTGAAGCTTTCTTT
>TRBD2|-|TRBV4-1|18|TRBJ2-2
CASSQEGSGRADTGELFF
TGCGCCAGCAGCCAAGAGGGAAGCGGGAGGGCCGACACCGGGGAGCTGTTTTTT
>TRBD1|-|TRBV7-9|18|TRBJ2-7
CASSLVMGQNQSPYEQYF
TGTGCCAGCAGCTTAGTGATGGGACAGAACCAATCACCCTACGAGCAGTACTTC
>-|-|TRBV10-3|16|TRBJ2-3
CAISESAALGTDTQYF
TGTGCCATCAGTGAGTCGGCCGCCCTGGGCACAGATACGCAGTATTTT
>-|-|TRBV7-9|12|TRBJ2-3
CASSSDPDTQYF
TGTGCCAGCAGCTCAGACCCGGATACGCAGTATTTT
>-|-|TRBV7-3|17|TRBJ2-1
CASSSRETARSYNEQFF
TGTGCCAGCAGCTCAAGGGAGACTGCACGCTCCTACAATGAGCAGTTCTTC
>-|-|TRBV6-5|14|TRBJ2-1
CASSYRGLHNEQFF
TGTGCCAGCAGTTACCGGGGACTTCACAATGAGCAGTTCTTC
>TRBD1|-|TRBV20-1|15|TRBJ2-7
CSARDPQGTPYEQYF
TGCAGTGCTAGAGATCCACAGGGGACCCCCTACGAGCAGTACTTC
>-|-|TRBV4-1|12|TRBJ2-1
CASSQEGNEQFF
TGCGCCAGCAGCCAGGAGGGAAATGAGCAGTTCTTC
>-|-|TRBV24-1|14|TRBJ2-3
CATSDLRDTDTQYF
TGTGCCACCAGTGATTTGAGGGACACAGATACGCAGTATTTT
>-|-|TRBV7-9|14|TRBJ2-7
CASSLGGQVGEQYF
TGTGCCAGCAGCTTAGGCGGGCAGGTTGGCGAGCAGTACTTC
>TRBD1|few|TRBV27|17|TRBJ2-7
CASSLVATRTGIYEQYF
TGTGCCAGCAGCTTAGTTGCAACTCGGACAGGAATATACGAGCAGTACTTC
>-|-|TRBV7-6|15|TRBJ2-7
CASSLDPGKGYEQYF
TGTGCCAGCAGCTTGGATCCGGGGAAGGGCTACGAGCAGTACTTC
>-|once|TRBV29-1|17|TRBJ2-5
CSVDGTTQTRFQETQYF
TGCAGCGTTGATGGAACAACACAGACAAGATTCCAAGAGACCCAGTACTTC
>-|-|TRBV9|16|TRBJ1-1
CASSVGVRVGNTEAFF
TGTGCCAGCAGCGTTGGTGTGAGGGTAGGGAACACTGAAGCTTTCTTT
>-|-|TRBV4-1|14|TRBJ2-7
CASSQSETYYEQYF
TGCGCCAGCAGCCAAAGCGAGACGTACTACGAGCAGTACTTC
>-|-|TRBV9|14|TRBJ1-1
CASRPRPGGPEAFF
TGTGCCAGCAGACCAAGACCGGGGGGACCTGAAGCTTTCTTT
>-|-|TRBV7-3|17|TRBJ2-3
CASSLTGGLWDTDTQYF
TGTGCCAGCAGCTTAACTGGGGGCTTGTGGGACACAGATACGCAGTATTTT
>TRBD2|-|TRBV4-2|15|TRBJ2-1
CASSQEAGNYNEQFF
TGTGCCAGCAGCCAAGAAGCGGGGAACTACAATGAGCAGTTCTTC
>-|-|TRBV7-3|15|TRBJ2-5
CASSFEGGIKETQYF
TGTGCCAGCAGCTTCGAAGGGGGGATCAAAGAGACCCAGTACTTC
>-|-|TRBV12-3/TRBV12-4|13|TRBJ1-5
CASSSGEGQPQHF
TGTGCCAGCAGTTCAGGGGAAGGGCAGCCCCAGCATTTT
>TRBD2|-|TRBV10-3|16|TRBJ2-1
CAISESLAGGGGEQFF
TGTGCCATCAGTGAGTCCCTCGCGGGAGGTGGCGGTGAGCAGTTCTTC
>TRBD2|-|TRBV7-6|14|TRBJ2-1
CASSLTSGVNEQFF
TGTGCCAGCAGCCTGACTAGCGGGGTCAATGAGCAGTTCTTC
>-|-|TRBV4-1|14|TRBJ2-5
CASSQVGTQETQYF
TGCGCCAGCAGCCAAGTCGGCACACAAGAGACCCAGTACTTC
>-|once|TRBV10-2|14|TRBJ2-3
CASSLVSSTDTQYF
TGCGCCAGCAGCCTAGTCTCTAGCACAGATACGCAGTATTTT
>-|once|TRBV4-1|17|TRBJ1-1
CASSQGAAGRIMAEAFF
TGCGCCAGCAGCCAAGGGGCTGCAGGGAGAATAATGGCGGAAGCTTTCTTT